One and the same sample provided the 27 T cell receptor beta chains below, sequenced in a study of T cell responses to AZD1222 COVID-19 vaccine. Assay: immunoSEQ multiplex PCR; the TCRdb copy retains only in-frame clones and omits some. The sample lists 100,000 to 150,000 clones, approximately 91% occurring once. Here the sequenced sample was peripheral blood, taken 28 days after the second AZD1222 dose. Every receptor here comes from an adult who received the AZD1222 COVID-19 vaccine.

The genes are TRBV9 and TRBJ2-3, with a possible D match to TRBD2 (6 bases). V was cut by 4 bases and J by 6 bases, with 18 bases left in between. This CDR3 contains 15 residues. Looked up from germline, CDR1 is SGDLS and CDR2 is YYNGEE. The CDR3 region has the DNA TGTGCCAGCAGCCCCCGAACCGGGAGTGGTGATACGCAGTATTTT. It is translated as CASSPRTGSGDTQYF.

The rearrangement joins TRBV7-2 to TRBJ2-1; D might be TRBD2 (5 bases). Germline V gives CDR1 SGHTA, CDR2 FQGNSA. The CDR3 has 13 residues. The V and J ends lost 2 bases and 8 bases respectively, with 10 bases between them. CDR3 nucleotides: TGTGCCAGCAGCTTAATCGCGGGCGATGAGCAGTTCTTC. This codes for CASSLIAGDEQFF.

The chain links TRBV29-1 to TRBJ2-1, with D uncertain. CDR1 SQVTM and CDR2 ANQGSEA come from the germline V gene. Trimming stripped 6 bases from V and 0 bases from J, with 9 bases between. The CDR3 contains 13 residues. CDR3 coding DNA: TGCAGCGTAGACACGAGCTCCTACAATGAGCAGTTCTTC. It translates to CSVDTSSYNEQFF.

This chain connects TRBV10-3 to TRBJ2-7; 8 bases are shared with TRBD2. Germline assignment: CDR1 ENHRY and CDR2 SYGVKD. V shed 5 bases and J 4 bases; nucleotides not matched to a gene: 13. The CDR3 sequence is 16 residues long. The DNA of the CDR3 is TGTGCCATCAGTAGGATTAGTCGACTAGCGAGATACGAGCAGTACTTC. Encoded protein: CAISRISRLARYEQYF.

This clone was observed a few times. Different DNA sequences within this sample yield the same CDR3. The rearrangement joins TRBV27 to TRBJ2-3; a possible D gene is TRBD1 (5 bases). This CDR3 spans 20 amino acids. The germline CDR1 and CDR2 sequences are MNHEY and SMNVEV (reference sequence). V was shortened by 0 bases and J by 0 bases, with 22 bases between the two germline ends. CDR3 in DNA: TGTGCCAGCAGTTTATCGGCGAGGACAACGTTTCCCGCTAGCACAGATACGCAGTATTTT. This translates into CASSLSARTTFPASTDTQYF.

V gene TRBV5-1 combines with J gene TRBJ1-6; D gene uncertain. Trimming took off 4 bases at V and 6 bases at J, with 14 bases between the two ends. This CDR3 region has 15 residues. CDR1 is SGHRS, CDR2 YFSETQ, per germline. The CDR3 region has the DNA TGCGCCAGCAGCCCCTTTGACTCGACTAATTCACCCCTCCACTTT. Translating it yields CASSPFDSTNSPLHF.

V usage is TRBV6-5 and J usage is TRBJ2-2, with a possible D match to TRBD1 (7 bases). From germline, CDR1 is MNHEY and CDR2 SVGAGI. The CDR3 is 15 residues long. V lost 6 bases and J lost 5, with 16 bases in between. In nucleotides, the CDR3 is TGTGCCAGCAGCTCCAGGGGGGTGAGGACCGGGGAGCTGTTTTTT. It codes for CASSSRGVRTGELFF.

This CDR3 reads CASSLGQGGFGYTF. CDR3 in DNA: TGCGCCAGCAGCTTGGGACAGGGGGGCTTTGGCTACACCTTC. The chain has TRBV5-1 and TRBJ1-2; 9 bases are a match to TRBD1. CDR1 and CDR2 (germline): SGHRS, YFSETQ. There are 14 residues in the CDR3. The J segment lost 7 bases and the V segment lost 0 bases, leaving 4 bases of the junction unmatched.

The chain has TRBV2 and TRBJ1-1; 7 bases map to TRBD1. The CDR3 covers 13 residues. Trimming at V came to 6 bases and at J to 2 bases, leaving 3 bases not matched to a gene. Germline CDR1 and CDR2: SNHLY and FYNNEI. The CDR3 region has the DNA TGTGCCAGCAGCGACAGGGAAAACACTGAAGCTTTCTTT. It translates to CASSDRENTEAFF.

This chain joins TRBV5-1 and TRBJ2-6, with D possibly matching TRBD1 (6 bases). V shed 5 bases and J shed 3 bases, with 9 bases lying between them. CDR1 and CDR2 (germline): SGHRS, YFSETQ. The CDR3 consists of 14 residues. The DNA for the CDR3 is TGCGCCAGCAGAAACAGGGTTGGGGCCAACGTCCTGACTTTC. It is translated as CASRNRVGANVLTF. Using reference TRBV5-1 and TRBJ2-6 for the parts outside the CDR3, the full variable domain is KAGVTQTPRYLIKTRGQQVTLSCSPISGHRSVSWYQQTPGQGLQFLFEYFSETQRNKGNFPGRFSGRQFSNSRSEMNVSTLELGDSALYLCASRNRVGANVLTFGAGSRLTVL.

The chain recombines TRBV19 with TRBJ1-1; D uncertain. V was shortened by 3 bases and J by 0 bases, with 8 bases between the two germline ends. The CDR3 runs to 14 residues. CDR1 is LNHDA, CDR2 SQIVND, per germline (reference sequence). CDR3 residues: CASSISVLNTEAFF. The DNA of the CDR3 is TGTGCCAGTAGTATTTCAGTCTTGAACACTGAAGCTTTCTTT.

This clone was recorded only once. The V gene is TRBV5-5, the J gene TRBJ1-5; D may be TRBD1 (5 bases). The CDR3 has 15 amino acids. V lost 4 bases, J lost 7 bases, and 18 bases lay in between. Germline assignment: CDR1 SGHKS and CDR2 YYEKEE (reference sequence). CDR3 residues: CASSPGPPEGQPQHF. DNA of the CDR3: TGTGCCAGCAGCCCGGGACCCCCGGAGGGACAGCCCCAGCATTTT.

The chain joins TRBV2 to TRBJ2-2; D is unclear. The germline gives CDR1 SNHLY, CDR2 FYNNEI. V shed 4 bases and J shed 5 bases, with 11 bases lying between them. CDR3 length equals 14 residues. The CDR3 loop is CASSGVDWTGELFF. The CDR3 DNA reads as TGTGCCAGCAGTGGGGTAGATTGGACCGGGGAGCTGTTTTTT.

V and J are TRBV6-6 and TRBJ2-2; D remains unclear. The V and J ends lost 2 bases and 3 bases respectively, with 4 bases between them. The CDR3 totals 13 residues. CDR1 is MNHNY, CDR2 SVGAGI, per germline (reference sequence). The CDR3 region is CASSYLDTGELFF. The CDR3 DNA sequence: TGTGCCAGCAGTTACCTAGACACCGGGGAGCTGTTTTTT.

This chain connects TRBV11-3 to TRBJ2-7; perhaps TRBD2 as D (5 bases). CDR3 length: 12 residues. Germline V gene lookup returns CDR1 SGHNT and CDR2 YENEEA. With 5 bases removed from V and 7 bases from J, the gap between germline ends came to 12 bases. The CDR3 sequence: CASSTLEGEQYF. Here the CDR3 DNA reads TGTGCCAGCAGCACTCTTGAGGGAGAGCAGTACTTC.

The J gene is TRBJ2-7, the V gene TRBV5-5; D is possibly TRBD2 (5 bases). Trimming took off 1 base at V and 3 bases at J, with 8 bases between the two ends. This CDR3 comprises 13 residues. In germline, CDR1 is SGHKS, CDR2 YYEKEE (reference sequence). CDR3 amino acids: CASSLTGNYEQYF. Here the CDR3 DNA reads TGTGCCAGCAGCTTGACGGGAAACTACGAGCAGTACTTC.

The CDR3 sequence: CASSDPGQGNTGELFF. CDR3 bases: TGTGCCAGCAGTGACCCCGGACAGGGAAACACCGGGGAGCTGTTTTTT. The chain has TRBV25-1 and TRBJ2-2; 8 bases are a match to TRBD1. Trimming cost V 3 bases and J 2 bases; bases outside gene matches: 5. Per germline, CDR1 MGHDK and CDR2 SYGVNS. The CDR3 is made up of 16 amino acids.

The chain is built from TRBV6-5 and TRBJ2-5, with 11 bases matching TRBD2. V lost 2 bases to trimming and J lost 1 base; unmatched junction nucleotides: 3. The CDR3 is made up of 16 amino acids. CDR1 and CDR2 (germline): MNHEY, SVGAGI. The CDR3 DNA follows: TGTGCCAGCAGTTACCTTAGCGGGAGGGCCCAAGAGACCCAGTACTTC. This encodes CASSYLSGRAQETQYF.

J is TRBJ1-1 and V is TRBV18; D ambiguous. Germline CDR1 KGHSH, CDR2 LQKENI. The CDR3 totals 17 residues. Trimming took 1 base from V and 5 from J, leaving 20 bases between them. Written as DNA, the CDR3 is TGTGCCAGCTCACCACGACCCGGACCCCGGCTCAGGACTGAAGCTTTCTTT. Translation gives CASSPRPGPRLRTEAFF.

CDR3 bases: TGTGCCAGTAGGAAAAAGGGACAAATCTATGGCTACACCTTC. Translation: CASRKKGQIYGYTF. The chain uses TRBV19 and TRBJ1-2; D may be TRBD1 (6 bases). CDR3 size: 14 residues. The V and J ends lost 6 bases and 4 bases respectively, with 15 bases between them. In germline, CDR1 is LNHDA, CDR2 SQIVND (reference sequence).

V is TRBV10-3 and J is TRBJ1-1; no clear D. CDR1 ENHRY and CDR2 SYGVKD come from the germline V gene. V lost 4 bases and J 1 base, leaving 7 bases between the germline ends. The CDR3 spans 13 residues. The CDR3 reads CAISAQQNTEAFF. DNA for the CDR3: TGTGCCATCAGTGCACAGCAGAACACTGAAGCTTTCTTT.

The rearrangement uses TRBV2 and TRBJ2-7; the D gene could be TRBD1 or TRBD2 (5 bases each). With 3 bases removed from V and 5 bases from J, the gap between germline ends came to 17 bases. This CDR3 is built from 15 residues. Germline V lookup: CDR1 SNHLY, CDR2 FYNNEI. The CDR3 coding sequence is TGTGCCAGCAGTGACCCCGGGACGGGGACCCACGAGCAGTACTTC. It codes for CASSDPGTGTHEQYF.

The V and J genes are TRBV20-1 and TRBJ1-2; 9 nucleotides agree with TRBD1. Trimming cost V 3 bases and J 2 bases; bases outside gene matches: 10. The length of the CDR3 is 16 residues. In germline, CDR1 is DFQATT, CDR2 SNEGSKA (reference sequence). The chain's CDR3 is CSASPGTGTVNYGYTF. The CDR3, as DNA: TGCAGTGCTAGTCCCGGGACAGGGACCGTGAACTATGGCTACACCTTC.

The chain combines TRBV3-1 (or the pseudogene TRBV3-2) with TRBJ1-5; D uncertain. Germline CDR1 reads LGHDT; CDR2 reads YNNKEL (reference sequence). The CDR3 consists of 13 residues. The V and J ends lost 3 bases and 3 bases respectively, with 6 bases between them. Written as DNA, the CDR3 is TGTGCCAGCAGCCAGATGGTCAATCAGCCCCAGCATTTT. Protein sequence: CASSQMVNQPQHF.

The rearrangement uses TRBV7-8 and TRBJ1-5; D gene uncertain. Germline V CDR1 and CDR2: SGHVS, FQNEAQ. This CDR3 has 13 amino acids. V was clipped by 3 bases and J by 6 bases, with 9 bases between them. The CDR3 region is CASSLDGSQPQHF. The CDR3, as DNA: TGTGCCAGCAGCTTGGATGGTAGTCAGCCCCAGCATTTT.

The chain carries TRBV19 and TRBJ1-1, with a weak D call TRBD1 (5 bases). CDR3 length: 15 amino acids. Germline values: CDR1 LNHDA, CDR2 SQIVND (reference sequence). The V and J ends lost 1 base and 3 bases respectively, with 12 bases between them. CDR3 nucleotide sequence: TGTGCCAGTAGTATAGGCGCTTTCAGGGACACTGAAGCTTTCTTT. This sequence encodes CASSIGAFRDTEAFF.

The chain combines TRBV30 with TRBJ2-3, with 9 bases aligning to TRBD2. Germline CDR1 reads GTSNPN; CDR2 reads SVGIG (reference sequence). The CDR3 contains 14 residues. V dropped 2 bases and J dropped 5; count of bases not matched to a gene: 5. CDR3 DNA: TGTGCCTGGAGTCCTAGCGGGATGGGAGATACGCAGTATTTT. Its translation: CAWSPSGMGDTQYF.